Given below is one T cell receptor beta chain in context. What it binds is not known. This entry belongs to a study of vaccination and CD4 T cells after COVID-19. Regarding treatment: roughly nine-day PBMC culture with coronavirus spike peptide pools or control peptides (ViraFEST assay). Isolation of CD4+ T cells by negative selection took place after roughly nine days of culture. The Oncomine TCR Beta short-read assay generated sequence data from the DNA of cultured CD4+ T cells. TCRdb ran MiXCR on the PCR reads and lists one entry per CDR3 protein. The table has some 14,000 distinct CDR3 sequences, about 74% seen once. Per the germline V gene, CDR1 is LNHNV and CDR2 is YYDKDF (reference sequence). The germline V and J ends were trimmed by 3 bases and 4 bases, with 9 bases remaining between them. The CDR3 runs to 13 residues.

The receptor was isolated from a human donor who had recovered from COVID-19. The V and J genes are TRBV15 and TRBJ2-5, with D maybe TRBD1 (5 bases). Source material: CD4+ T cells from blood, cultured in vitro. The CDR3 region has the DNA TGTGCCACCAGCAGGGCAGGGCGAGAGACCCAGTACTTC. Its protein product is CATSRAGRETQYF.